This T cell receptor (beta chain) is from a study of CD8+ T cells in alopecia areata. General observations from the study: Scalp sample sequencing also detects resident alphabeta T cells of normal skin.

Following extraction, RNA underwent reverse transcription to cDNA, which served as the sequencing template. The method was immunoSEQ multiplex PCR; TCRdb's version includes in-frame clones alone and lacks a portion of them. The sample lists about 110,000 clones; approximately 59% were seen once. CDR1 is LGHNA and CDR2 is YNFKEQ in the germline V gene. Trimming took 2 bases from V and 5 from J; bases not matched to a gene: 7. The CDR3 runs to 15 residues. This clone was observed a few times. Its cognate antigen is unknown. The specimen was CD8+ T cells sorted from blood. The gene calls are TRBV4-2 and TRBJ2-7; TRBD2 aligns across 9 bases. The origin of this receptor is a human donor in good health. Here the CDR3 reads CASSQQDSGGHEQYF. For the CDR3, the DNA is TGTGCCAGCAGCCAACAAGATAGCGGGGGCCACGAGCAGTACTTC.